Listed below are T cell receptor beta chains from one sample, sequenced in a study of T-cell reconstitution after alpha-beta-depleted transplantation in children. One entry per CDR3 protein, called by TCRdb with MiXCR from the PCR reads. The sample records more than 150,000 distinct CDR3 sequences, approximately 6.8% being singletons. The specimen comprised PBMCs from the stem cell graft donor, sampled from the stem cell graft. These receptors were collected from a human donor who donated a stem cell graft to a child with Wiskott-Aldrich syndrome. Each CDR3 is given with its conserved first and last residue. D genes are given only for firm matches. Clone size is stated in some rows and not others, as once, few, many or a class when expanded.

d_call: -
v_call: TRBV7-9
clone_size: few
j_call: TRBJ1-5
cdr3_nt: TGTGCCAGCAGCTTAGATTTTGAAACCAATCAGCCCCAGCATTTT
cdr3_aa: CASSLDFETNQPQHF

d_call: TRBD2
v_call: TRBV7-9
clone_size: many
j_call: TRBJ2-7
cdr3_nt: TGTGCCAGCAGCCCCCTTAGGGTCGGGAGGGCATACGAGCAGTACTTC
cdr3_aa: CASSPLRVGRAYEQYF

d_call: -
v_call: TRBV5-6
clone_size: many
j_call: TRBJ1-1
cdr3_nt: TGTGCCAGCAGCCCGGGGACACCGAACACTGAAGCTTTCTTT
cdr3_aa: CASSPGTPNTEAFF

d_call: -
v_call: TRBV29-1
clone_size: many
j_call: TRBJ2-5
cdr3_nt: TGCAGCGTTGCCGACCAAGAGACCCAGTACTTC
cdr3_aa: CSVADQETQYF

d_call: -
v_call: TRBV7-9
clone_size: many
j_call: TRBJ2-1
cdr3_nt: TGTGCCAGCAGCTTAGGGGCCGGTGCGGGCAACGACAATGAGCAGTTCTTC
cdr3_aa: CASSLGAGAGNDNEQFF

d_call: TRBD2
v_call: TRBV6-2/TRBV6-3
clone_size: -
j_call: TRBJ2-1
cdr3_nt: TGTGCCAGCATTGGGGGTGTTAGCGGGGAGTACAATGAGCAGTTCTTC
cdr3_aa: CASIGGVSGEYNEQFF

d_call: TRBD2
v_call: TRBV7-9
clone_size: -
j_call: TRBJ2-3
cdr3_nt: TGTGCCAGCAGCAAGCCCGGGCTAGCGGGAGGTCCAGATACGCAGTATTTT
cdr3_aa: CASSKPGLAGGPDTQYF

d_call: TRBD1
v_call: TRBV20-1
clone_size: -
j_call: TRBJ1-1
cdr3_nt: TGCAGTGCTAGAACATCTACAGGGGGCGGCACTGAAGCTTTCTTT
cdr3_aa: CSARTSTGGGTEAFF

d_call: -
v_call: TRBV2
clone_size: many
j_call: TRBJ2-1
cdr3_nt: TGTGCCAGCAAGGAGAGATCGAGCTCCTACAATGAGCAGTTCTTC
cdr3_aa: CASKERSSSYNEQFF

d_call: -
v_call: TRBV5-1
clone_size: many
j_call: TRBJ2-1
cdr3_nt: TGCGCCAGCAGCTTGGACTCAGGGGCCCTCCACTACAATGAGCAGTTCTTC
cdr3_aa: CASSLDSGALHYNEQFF

d_call: -
v_call: TRBV5-1
clone_size: -
j_call: TRBJ2-1
cdr3_nt: TGCGCCAGCAGAGAGACTAGTTCGTTTACTGAGCAGTTCTTC
cdr3_aa: CASRETSSFTEQFF

d_call: TRBD1
v_call: TRBV7-2
clone_size: many
j_call: TRBJ1-4
cdr3_nt: TGTGCCAGCAGCCTCGGGACAGGGAATGAAAAACTGTTTTTT
cdr3_aa: CASSLGTGNEKLFF

d_call: -
v_call: TRBV11-2
clone_size: -
j_call: TRBJ1-2
cdr3_nt: TGTGCCAGCAGCTTAGGGAGGGAGGATGGCTACACCTTC
cdr3_aa: CASSLGREDGYTF

d_call: -
v_call: TRBV7-9
clone_size: many
j_call: TRBJ2-2
cdr3_nt: TGTGCCAGCAGCTTAGTAGGCGGTCCTCTACTAGCCGGGGAGCTGTTTTTT
cdr3_aa: CASSLVGGPLLAGELFF

d_call: -
v_call: TRBV6-1
clone_size: many
j_call: TRBJ1-6
cdr3_nt: TGTGCCAGCAGTGAAGGGTCAGGGTACAATTCACCCCTCCACTTT
cdr3_aa: CASSEGSGYNSPLHF

d_call: TRBD2
v_call: TRBV20-1
clone_size: many
j_call: TRBJ2-3
cdr3_nt: TGCAGTGCCCCGGGGGGGTACACAGATACGCAGTATTTT
cdr3_aa: CSAPGGYTDTQYF

d_call: -
v_call: TRBV20-1
clone_size: many
j_call: TRBJ2-7
cdr3_nt: TGCAGTGCTTCCGGGACAACCGACTACGAGCAGTACTTC
cdr3_aa: CSASGTTDYEQYF

d_call: TRBD1
v_call: TRBV18
clone_size: many
j_call: TRBJ2-7
cdr3_nt: TGTGCCAGCTCGCTAGGACAGGGGCCAAACGAGCAGTACTTC
cdr3_aa: CASSLGQGPNEQYF

d_call: TRBD2
v_call: TRBV7-7
clone_size: many
j_call: TRBJ2-2
cdr3_nt: TGTGCCAGCAGCTTGGGGGGGGGACCGAACACCGGGGAGCTGTTTTTT
cdr3_aa: CASSLGGGPNTGELFF

d_call: -
v_call: TRBV27
clone_size: -
j_call: TRBJ2-1
cdr3_nt: TGTGCCAGCAGTTTATCTCGGGGCGGCTGGAATGAGCAGTTCTTC
cdr3_aa: CASSLSRGGWNEQFF

d_call: TRBD1
v_call: TRBV20-1
clone_size: -
j_call: TRBJ1-5
cdr3_nt: TGCAGTGCTAGAGCCCCTGGGGACAGGGATGGGCAGCCCCAGCATTTT
cdr3_aa: CSARAPGDRDGQPQHF

d_call: TRBD2
v_call: TRBV7-2
clone_size: few
j_call: TRBJ2-1
cdr3_nt: TGTGCCAGCAGCTTACCGAGCGGGGGCCCCTCGAATGAGCAGTTCTTC
cdr3_aa: CASSLPSGGPSNEQFF

d_call: TRBD1
v_call: TRBV5-1
clone_size: few
j_call: TRBJ2-5
cdr3_nt: TGCGCCAGCAGTAAAGCCGGGACAGGTGAAGAGACCCAGTACTTC
cdr3_aa: CASSKAGTGEETQYF

d_call: TRBD1
v_call: TRBV6-1
clone_size: many
j_call: TRBJ2-7
cdr3_nt: TGTGCCAGCAGTCGACAGGGTTTGCTCTACGAGCAGTACTTC
cdr3_aa: CASSRQGLLYEQYF

d_call: TRBD1
v_call: TRBV10-3
clone_size: many
j_call: TRBJ2-7
cdr3_nt: TGTGCCATCAGGGATCGGACAGGGGACAACCTCTACGAGCAGTACTTC
cdr3_aa: CAIRDRTGDNLYEQYF

d_call: TRBD1
v_call: TRBV11-2
clone_size: many
j_call: TRBJ1-2
cdr3_nt: TGTGCCAGCAGCTTGGTACCGGGACAGAACTATGGCTACACCTTC
cdr3_aa: CASSLVPGQNYGYTF

d_call: -
v_call: TRBV7-9
clone_size: many
j_call: TRBJ2-7
cdr3_nt: TGTGCCAGCAGACCTACATGGTCCGGTGACAATCAATACGAGCAGTACTTC
cdr3_aa: CASRPTWSGDNQYEQYF

d_call: -
v_call: TRBV6-1
clone_size: many
j_call: TRBJ2-1
cdr3_nt: TGTGCCAGCAGTGAAATTGGGGATGAGCAGTTCTTC
cdr3_aa: CASSEIGDEQFF

d_call: -
v_call: TRBV28
clone_size: many
j_call: TRBJ2-7
cdr3_nt: TGTGCCAGCAGTTTAAATATCCCCTACGAGCAGTACTTC
cdr3_aa: CASSLNIPYEQYF

d_call: TRBD1
v_call: TRBV25-1
clone_size: many
j_call: TRBJ2-5
cdr3_nt: TGTGCCAGCAGTGGGCCGACAGGGGGTGTGCTGGAGACCCAGTACTTC
cdr3_aa: CASSGPTGGVLETQYF

d_call: TRBD2
v_call: TRBV6-5
clone_size: many
j_call: TRBJ2-1
cdr3_nt: TGTGCCAGACAAACTAGCGGGGGAAACAATGAGCAGTTCTTC
cdr3_aa: CARQTSGGNNEQFF

d_call: -
v_call: TRBV29-1
clone_size: many
j_call: TRBJ2-7
cdr3_nt: TGCAGCGTTGAAGTCGCCGGGTACGAGCAGTACTTC
cdr3_aa: CSVEVAGYEQYF

d_call: TRBD1
v_call: TRBV6-2/TRBV6-3
clone_size: many
j_call: TRBJ2-7
cdr3_nt: TGTGCCGTCCGACAGGGGGCCTACGAGCAGTACTTC
cdr3_aa: CAVRQGAYEQYF

d_call: -
v_call: TRBV20-1
clone_size: medium-sized
j_call: TRBJ1-1
cdr3_nt: TGCAGTGCTTTAAGGAGCGGAACTGAAGCTTTCTTT
cdr3_aa: CSALRSGTEAFF

d_call: TRBD2
v_call: TRBV20-1
clone_size: many
j_call: TRBJ2-7
cdr3_nt: TGCAGTGCTAGTAGGAGCGGGGGCCCCTACGAGCAGTACTTC
cdr3_aa: CSASRSGGPYEQYF

d_call: -
v_call: TRBV20-1
clone_size: many
j_call: TRBJ2-3
cdr3_nt: TGCAGTGCTAGCGGGGGGACACTCACAGATACGCAGTATTTT
cdr3_aa: CSASGGTLTDTQYF

d_call: -
v_call: TRBV29-1
clone_size: many
j_call: TRBJ1-1
cdr3_nt: TGCAGCGGGGGCCATGGCAGCATGAACACTGAAGCTTTCTTT
cdr3_aa: CSGGHGSMNTEAFF

d_call: -
v_call: TRBV7-8
clone_size: many
j_call: TRBJ2-7
cdr3_nt: TGTGCCAGCAGCTTAGCGAGTCTCTACGAGCAGTACTTC
cdr3_aa: CASSLASLYEQYF

d_call: TRBD2
v_call: TRBV11-1
clone_size: many
j_call: TRBJ2-3
cdr3_nt: TGTGCCAGCAGCTTAGCTCGGCGACTAGCGGGAGGACTTGGCAGCACAGATACGCAGTATTTT
cdr3_aa: CASSLARRLAGGLGSTDTQYF

d_call: TRBD1
v_call: TRBV5-1
clone_size: -
j_call: TRBJ2-1
cdr3_nt: TGCGCCAGCAGCTTGGGGGGACAGGGAACTTACAATGAGCAGTTCTTC
cdr3_aa: CASSLGGQGTYNEQFF

d_call: TRBD1
v_call: TRBV29-1
clone_size: many
j_call: TRBJ1-1
cdr3_nt: TGCAGTTCCTGTACAGGGGACACTGAAGCTTTCTTT
cdr3_aa: CSSCTGDTEAFF

d_call: -
v_call: TRBV12-5
clone_size: -
j_call: TRBJ1-1
cdr3_nt: TGTGCTAGTGGTCCCTCAGACAGGAACACTGAAGCTTTCTTT
cdr3_aa: CASGPSDRNTEAFF

d_call: -
v_call: TRBV12-3/TRBV12-4
clone_size: many
j_call: TRBJ2-7
cdr3_nt: TGTGCCAGCAGTTCCGCCGGGCCTACCTACGAGCAGTACTTC
cdr3_aa: CASSSAGPTYEQYF

d_call: -
v_call: TRBV24-1
clone_size: many
j_call: TRBJ2-3
cdr3_nt: TGTGCCACCAGTTTAGGACAGTTCACAGATACGCAGTATTTT
cdr3_aa: CATSLGQFTDTQYF

d_call: -
v_call: TRBV12-3/TRBV12-4
clone_size: many
j_call: TRBJ2-1
cdr3_nt: TGTGCCAGCACCAACTTCCCCGCAGCAAATACCTACAATGAGCAGTTCTTC
cdr3_aa: CASTNFPAANTYNEQFF

d_call: -
v_call: TRBV7-2
clone_size: many
j_call: TRBJ2-5
cdr3_nt: TGTGCCAGCAGCTTGCGGTTCCAAGAGACCCAGTACTTC
cdr3_aa: CASSLRFQETQYF

d_call: -
v_call: TRBV6-5
clone_size: many
j_call: TRBJ1-5
cdr3_nt: TGTGCCAGCAGTTACTCCGGGGAGCGCAATCAGCCCCAGCATTTT
cdr3_aa: CASSYSGERNQPQHF

d_call: -
v_call: TRBV20-1
clone_size: many
j_call: TRBJ1-6
cdr3_nt: TGCAGTGCCCCAGGGTTTTCTGGTTCACCCCTCCACTTT
cdr3_aa: CSAPGFSGSPLHF

d_call: -
v_call: TRBV27
clone_size: many
j_call: TRBJ2-1
cdr3_nt: TGTGCCAGCCGTGTCAACTACAATGAGCAGTTCTTC
cdr3_aa: CASRVNYNEQFF

d_call: -
v_call: TRBV12-3/TRBV12-4
clone_size: many
j_call: TRBJ2-7
cdr3_nt: TGTGCCGCGGGGAGTCTCTACGAGCAGTACTTC
cdr3_aa: CAAGSLYEQYF

d_call: TRBD1
v_call: TRBV6-5
clone_size: many
j_call: TRBJ1-5
cdr3_nt: TGTGCCAGCAGTTACGGTCCCGGGACAGGGGGGTCCGGCAATCAGCCCCAGCATTTT
cdr3_aa: CASSYGPGTGGSGNQPQHF

d_call: TRBD2
v_call: TRBV6-1
clone_size: -
j_call: TRBJ2-1
cdr3_nt: TGTGCCAGCAGGAGAGAAAGCGGGGTCGCCTACAATGAGCAGTTCTTC
cdr3_aa: CASRRESGVAYNEQFF